Listed below are T cell receptor beta chains from one sample, sequenced in a study of Ad26.COV2.S vaccination and SARS-CoV-2 variants. TCRdb's copy holds only in-frame clones and misses some; the assay was immunoSEQ multiplex PCR. Among 350,000 to 400,000 clones, about 89% were seen once, and the ten largest hold about 1.9%. This material consisted of peripheral blood, taken in a trial of Ad26.COV2.S vaccine versus placebo. The receptors stem from a person between 18 and 60 years old who received the Ad26.COV2.S COVID-19 vaccine or a placebo. CDR3s include the opening cysteine and the closing phenylalanine or tryptophan. D genes are given only for firm matches.

CDR3 DNA: TGTGCCAGCAGTTTATATGTAGAGACCCAGTACTTC
CDR3 protein: CASSLYVETQYF
J gene: TRBJ2-5
D gene: .
V gene: TRBV28

CDR3 DNA: TGTGCCAGCAGCCCGGGACTAGCGGGAGTTATTCAGATGGGCGATGAGCAGTTCTTC
CDR3 protein: CASSPGLAGVIQMGDEQFF
J gene: TRBJ2-1
D gene: TRBD2
V gene: TRBV6-2/TRBV6-3

CDR3 DNA: TGCGCCAGCAGTGAGCGAGGAGGGTTTGCCAACACGAACACTGAAGCTTTCTTT
CDR3 protein: CASSERGGFANTNTEAFF
J gene: TRBJ1-1
D gene: .
V gene: TRBV10-2

CDR3 DNA: TGTGCCAGCAGCCAAGGGGAAGCGGGACTAGCTCTCGAGCAGTACTTC
CDR3 protein: CASSQGEAGLALEQYF
J gene: TRBJ2-7
D gene: TRBD2
V gene: TRBV3-1/TRBV3-2

CDR3 DNA: TGTGCCATCAGTGTGGCCGGACCTAACTATGGCTACACCTTC
CDR3 protein: CAISVAGPNYGYTF
J gene: TRBJ1-2
D gene: .
V gene: TRBV10-3

CDR3 DNA: TGTGCCAGCAGCCCAATGGGCGAGAACACTGAAGCTTTCTTT
CDR3 protein: CASSPMGENTEAFF
J gene: TRBJ1-1
D gene: .
V gene: TRBV5-4

CDR3 DNA: TGCGCCAGCAGCCGAGGACTAGCTGCGTACGAGCAGTACTTC
CDR3 protein: CASSRGLAAYEQYF
J gene: TRBJ2-7
D gene: TRBD2
V gene: TRBV4-3

CDR3 DNA: TGTGCCAGCAGCGACTTCGGCAGGGTCTACGAGCAGTACTTC
CDR3 protein: CASSDFGRVYEQYF
J gene: TRBJ2-7
D gene: .
V gene: TRBV3-1/TRBV3-2

CDR3 DNA: TGTGCCAGCAGCTTAGCGGGGCGGGCGAACACCGGGGAGCTGTTTTTT
CDR3 protein: CASSLAGRANTGELFF
J gene: TRBJ2-2
D gene: .
V gene: TRBV7-2

CDR3 DNA: TGCGCCAGCAGCTTGGGGAACAGGGGTGACACCGGGGAGCTGTTTTTT
CDR3 protein: CASSLGNRGDTGELFF
J gene: TRBJ2-2
D gene: TRBD1
V gene: TRBV5-1

CDR3 DNA: TGTGCCAGCAGCCAAGTATCACTATCCAAAAACATTCAGTACTTC
CDR3 protein: CASSQVSLSKNIQYF
J gene: TRBJ2-4
D gene: .
V gene: TRBV3-1/TRBV3-2

CDR3 DNA: TGTGCCAGCAGTCGGACCCTTCCGGAAGTACTGGGTGAGCAGTTCTTC
CDR3 protein: CASSRTLPEVLGEQFF
J gene: TRBJ2-1
D gene: .
V gene: TRBV3-1/TRBV3-2

CDR3 DNA: TGTGCCAGCAGCAAAGGTGCTCCTAGGGACACCGAAAGGAATGAGCAGTTCTTC
CDR3 protein: CASSKGAPRDTERNEQFF
J gene: TRBJ2-1
D gene: .
V gene: TRBV21-1

CDR3 DNA: TGTGCCAGCAGTTTAGACGGTGGAACGGCTGAAGCTTTCTTT
CDR3 protein: CASSLDGGTAEAFF
J gene: TRBJ1-1
D gene: .
V gene: TRBV2

CDR3 DNA: TGTGCCAGCAGCCTTACTAGCGGGATGGGCGAGCAGTACTTC
CDR3 protein: CASSLTSGMGEQYF
J gene: TRBJ2-7
D gene: TRBD2
V gene: TRBV7-6

CDR3 DNA: TGTGCCAGCAGCTCGACGACAGGGAACCACGAGCAGTACTTC
CDR3 protein: CASSSTTGNHEQYF
J gene: TRBJ2-7
D gene: TRBD1
V gene: TRBV9

CDR3 DNA: TGTGCCAGCAGTTACGGGACAGGGTCGGAGACCCAGTACTTC
CDR3 protein: CASSYGTGSETQYF
J gene: TRBJ2-5
D gene: TRBD1
V gene: TRBV27

CDR3 DNA: TGTGCCACCAGCAGAGCTGGGGTGGGACTAGCGGTTTACAGCTCCTACGAGCAGTACTTC
CDR3 protein: CATSRAGVGLAVYSSYEQYF
J gene: TRBJ2-7
D gene: TRBD2
V gene: TRBV15

CDR3 DNA: TGTGCCAGCAGACAGGGGAACACTGAAGCTTTCTTT
CDR3 protein: CASRQGNTEAFF
J gene: TRBJ1-1
D gene: .
V gene: TRBV6-5